The next 14 T cell receptor beta chains were all read from a single sample in a study of T cells in narcolepsy. Data came from immunoSEQ multiplex PCR; TCRdb stores just in-frame clones and leaves some out. The table lists some 30,000 clones, 65% to 85% of them singletons. Sequencing used memory (CD45RA-) CD4+ T cells from blood. The receptor source for this set is a human donor in good health.

The chain links TRBV19 to TRBJ2-6; D is perhaps TRBD1 or TRBD2 (5 bases each). Trimming took 4 bases from V and 3 from J, leaving 10 bases between them. The CDR3 loop spans 15 amino acids. The germline gives CDR1 LNHDA, CDR2 SQIVND (reference sequence). CDR3 region: CASSRTGRGANVLTF. CDR3 bases: TGTGCCAGTAGTAGGACGGGACGTGGGGCCAACGTCCTGACTTTC.

This sequence joins TRBV7-2 and TRBJ1-5, with D tentatively TRBD1 (6 bases). Germline values: CDR1 SGHTA, CDR2 FQGNSA. Trimming pared 5 bases from V and 1 base from J, leaving 9 bases between. The CDR3 spans 14 residues. The CDR3 coding sequence is TGTGCCAGCAGCCCCGGGACAAGCAATCAGCCCCAGCATTTT. As protein: CASSPGTSNQPQHF.

The gene calls are TRBV10-1 and TRBJ1-5, with D uncertain. Trimming took off 6 bases at V and 0 bases at J, with 6 bases between the two ends. Germline assignment: CDR1 WNHNN and CDR2 SYGVQD (reference sequence). The CDR3 covers 13 residues. CDR3 DNA: TGCGCCAGCAGCGAAAATAGCAATCAGCCCCAGCATTTT. It translates to CASSENSNQPQHF.

The CDR3 sequence: CASIRQAGAVDTQYF. Here the CDR3 DNA reads TGTGCCAGCATCCGCCAGGCGGGAGCGGTAGATACGCAGTATTTT. This chain links TRBV6-1 with TRBJ2-3; 7 positions agree with TRBD2. CDR3 size: 15 residues. Germline V gene lookup returns CDR1 MNHNS and CDR2 SASEGT. V trimming: 7 bases; J trimming: 5 bases; junction bases outside the gene matches: 12.

Comment on this clone: Other nucleotide sequences from this sample produce the same CDR3. CDR3 loop: CASSLRQGDEKLFF. The CDR3 bases are TGTGCCAGCAGTTTGAGGCAGGGCGATGAAAAACTGTTTTTT. This sequence joins TRBV28 and TRBJ1-4, with D possibly TRBD1 on 5 matching bases. The V gene lost 3 bases and the J gene lost 6 bases, with 11 bases spanning the gap. Germline assignment: CDR1 MDHEN and CDR2 SYDVKM. The CDR3 has 14 residues. Supplemented by reference TRBV28 and TRBJ1-4, the full variable domain reads DVKVTQSSRYLVKRTGEKVFLECVQDMDHENMFWYRQDPGLGLRLIYFSYDVKMKEKGDIPEGYSVSREKKERFSLILESASTNQTSMYLCASSLRQGDEKLFFGSGTQLSVL.

V and J are TRBV10-2 and TRBJ1-1; D call uncertain. Germline values: CDR1 WSHSY, CDR2 SAAADI. V lost 2 bases to trimming and J lost 3 bases, with 19 bases between them. The CDR3 totals 17 residues. CDR3 sequence reads: CASSEEAFWSGDTEAFF. The CDR3 DNA sequence: TGCGCCAGCAGTGAGGAGGCCTTTTGGTCGGGTGACACTGAAGCTTTCTTT.

V and J are TRBV29-1 and TRBJ1-4; 9 positions agree with TRBD1. V lost 3 bases, J lost 8 bases, and 13 bases stayed unmatched. CDR1 is SQVTM and CDR2 is ANQGSEA in the germline V gene. The length of the CDR3 is 16 residues. CDR3 loop: CSVEVRRTGGREKLFF. The CDR3 DNA sequence: TGCAGCGTTGAGGTTCGCCGAACAGGGGGCAGAGAAAAACTGTTTTTT.

Only one count was recorded for this clone. The chain combines TRBV23-1 with TRBJ2-6; 12 bases map to TRBD1. TRBV23-1 is an open reading frame whose function is uncertain. The CDR3 is 19 amino acids. V lost 0 bases, J lost 0 bases, and 3 bases stayed unmatched. CDR3 loop: CASSQSGGQGASGANVLTF. CDR3 DNA sequence: TGCGCCAGCAGTCAATCCGGGGGACAGGGGGCCTCTGGGGCCAACGTCCTGACTTTC.

This clone was observed once. The germline gene is not matched at one end of the junction; a read error may be the cause. Different DNA sequences within this sample yield the same CDR3. The gene calls are TRBV14 and TRBJ1-2, with D possibly TRBD1 on 5 matching bases. Germline V gene lookup returns CDR1 SGHDN and CDR2 FVKESK. This CDR3 is built from 13 residues. The CDR3 spells CASSPTQGRGYTF. CDR3 sequence (DNA): TGCGCCAGCAGCCCCACTCAGGGCCGAGGCTACACCTTC.

The chain has TRBV11-2 and TRBJ2-6; unclear D gene. The V end lost 4 bases, the J end lost 2 bases, and 6 bases lay between the germline ends. Germline assignment: CDR1 SGHAT and CDR2 FQNNGV. This CDR3 has 14 amino acids. Here the CDR3 reads CASSYSAGANVLTF. CDR3 nucleotide sequence: TGTGCCAGCAGCTACTCTGCTGGGGCCAACGTCCTGACTTTC.

By frequency in the sample, this clone is medium-sized (0.01 to 0.1%). This chain uses TRBV5-1 with TRBJ2-4, with D perhaps matching TRBD1 or TRBD2 (7 bases each). The CDR3 has 14 residues. The germline V gene has CDR1 SGHRS and CDR2 YFSETQ. V was trimmed by 7 bases and J by 7 bases, leaving 18 bases between them. The CDR3 here is CASGEGARLNIQYF. The CDR3 bases are TGCGCCAGCGGGGAGGGGGCAAGATTGAACATTCAGTACTTC. The full variable domain, its missing parts supplied by reference TRBV5-1 and TRBJ2-4, is KAGVTQTPRYLIKTRGQQVTLSCSPISGHRSVSWYQQTPGQGLQFLFEYFSETQRNKGNFPGRFSGRQFSNSRSEMNVSTLELGDSALYLCASGEGARLNIQYFGAGTRLSVL.

The chain has TRBV4-1 and TRBJ1-5; no firm D call. The germline CDR1 and CDR2 sequences are MGHRA and YSYEKL. The CDR3 has 16 residues. Trimming took off 4 bases at V and 0 bases at J, with 13 bases between the two ends. For the CDR3, the DNA is TGCGCCAGCAGCCCCGAACAGACCTATAGCAATCAGCCCCAGCATTTT. Translation: CASSPEQTYSNQPQHF.

This clone was recorded only once. J is TRBJ2-7 and V is TRBV2, with D tentatively TRBD1 (5 bases). Trimming removed 6 bases from V and 5 bases from J, with 20 bases in between. The CDR3 extends over 15 amino acids. The V gene's germline CDR1 is SNHLY and CDR2 FYNNEI. CDR3 in DNA: TGTGCCAGCAGACTCCGGCAGGGTAGTAGTAACGAGCAGTACTTC. It translates to CASRLRQGSSNEQYF.

V gene TRBV2 combines with J gene TRBJ1-5, with D possibly matching TRBD1 (6 bases). The V and J ends lost 6 bases and 3 bases respectively, with 15 bases between them. The CDR3 runs 15 residues. Germline V gene sequence: CDR1 SNHLY, CDR2 FYNNEI. CDR3 nucleotides: TGTGCCAGCAGACCGGGGGGGCTGCTCAATCAGCCCCAGCATTTT. Amino acid sequence: CASRPGGLLNQPQHF.